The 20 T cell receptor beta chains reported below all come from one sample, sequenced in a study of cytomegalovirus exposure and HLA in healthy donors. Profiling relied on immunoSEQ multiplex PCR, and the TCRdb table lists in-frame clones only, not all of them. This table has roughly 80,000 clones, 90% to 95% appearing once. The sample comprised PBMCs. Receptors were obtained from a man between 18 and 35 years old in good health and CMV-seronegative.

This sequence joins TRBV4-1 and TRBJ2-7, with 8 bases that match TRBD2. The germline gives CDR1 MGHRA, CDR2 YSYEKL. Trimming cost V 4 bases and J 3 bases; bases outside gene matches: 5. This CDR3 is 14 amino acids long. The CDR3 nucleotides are TGCGCCAGCAGCCCAACTAGCGGACTCTACGAGCAGTACTTC. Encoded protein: CASSPTSGLYEQYF.

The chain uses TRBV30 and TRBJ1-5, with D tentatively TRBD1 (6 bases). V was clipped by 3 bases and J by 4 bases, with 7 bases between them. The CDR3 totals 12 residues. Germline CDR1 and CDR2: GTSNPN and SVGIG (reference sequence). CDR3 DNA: TGTGCCTGGAGGCAGGGGAATCAGCCCCAGCATTTT. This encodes CAWRQGNQPQHF.

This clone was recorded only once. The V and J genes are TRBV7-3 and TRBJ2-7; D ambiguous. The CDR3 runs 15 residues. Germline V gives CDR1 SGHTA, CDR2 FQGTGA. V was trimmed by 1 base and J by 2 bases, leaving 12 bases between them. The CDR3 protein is CASSLMRSETYEQYF. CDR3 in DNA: TGTGCCAGCAGCTTAATGCGGTCTGAAACCTACGAGCAGTACTTC.

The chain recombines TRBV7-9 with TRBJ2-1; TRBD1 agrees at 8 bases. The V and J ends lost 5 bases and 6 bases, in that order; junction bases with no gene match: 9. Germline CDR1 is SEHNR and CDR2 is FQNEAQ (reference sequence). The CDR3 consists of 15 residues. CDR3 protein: CASSIGQGIGNEQFF. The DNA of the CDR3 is TGTGCCAGCAGCATCGGACAGGGAATCGGCAATGAGCAGTTCTTC.

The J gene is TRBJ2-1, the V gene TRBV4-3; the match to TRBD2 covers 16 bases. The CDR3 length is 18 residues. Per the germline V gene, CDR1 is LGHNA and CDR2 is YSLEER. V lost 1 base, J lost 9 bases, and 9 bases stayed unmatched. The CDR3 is CASSQAPWGLAGGGEQFF. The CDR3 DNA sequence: TGCGCCAGCAGCCAAGCCCCCTGGGGACTAGCGGGAGGGGGTGAGCAGTTCTTC.

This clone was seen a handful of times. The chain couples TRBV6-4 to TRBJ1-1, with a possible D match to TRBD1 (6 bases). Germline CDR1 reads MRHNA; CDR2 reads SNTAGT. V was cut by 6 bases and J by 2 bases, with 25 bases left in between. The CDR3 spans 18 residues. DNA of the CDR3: TGTGCCAGCAGCGAAAATCCAGGGGACCCACGAGGTAACACTGAAGCTTTCTTT. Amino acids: CASSENPGDPRGNTEAFF.

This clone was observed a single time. DNA of the CDR3: TGTGCCAGCAGGGACACCGGAGAAGCTTTCTTT. Amino acid sequence: CASRDTGEAFF. The gene calls are TRBV25-1 and TRBJ1-1; D might be TRBD1 (5 bases). The CDR3 contains 11 residues. Germline V gene sequence: CDR1 MGHDK, CDR2 SYGVNS. Trimming stripped 6 bases from V and 8 bases from J, with 10 bases between.

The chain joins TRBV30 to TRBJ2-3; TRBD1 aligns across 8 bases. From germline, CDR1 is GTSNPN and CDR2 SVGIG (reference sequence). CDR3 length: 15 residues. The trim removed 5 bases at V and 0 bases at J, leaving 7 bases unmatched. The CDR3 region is CAWGGGQGSTDTQYF. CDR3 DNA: TGTGCCTGGGGCGGCGGACAGGGAAGCACAGATACGCAGTATTTT.

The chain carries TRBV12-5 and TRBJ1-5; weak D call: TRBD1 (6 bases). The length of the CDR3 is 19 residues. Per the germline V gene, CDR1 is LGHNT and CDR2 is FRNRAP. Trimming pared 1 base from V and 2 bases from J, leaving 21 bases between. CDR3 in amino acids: CASGLGRGHTMGGNQPQHF. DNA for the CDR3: TGTGCTAGTGGTTTGGGCCGGGGACACACCATGGGGGGCAATCAGCCCCAGCATTTT.

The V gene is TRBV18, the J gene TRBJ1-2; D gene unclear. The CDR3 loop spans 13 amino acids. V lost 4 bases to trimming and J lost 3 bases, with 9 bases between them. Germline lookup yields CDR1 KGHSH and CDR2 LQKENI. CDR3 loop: CASSLSQDYGYTF. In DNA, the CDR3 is TGTGCCAGCTCACTCTCGCAGGACTATGGCTACACCTTC.

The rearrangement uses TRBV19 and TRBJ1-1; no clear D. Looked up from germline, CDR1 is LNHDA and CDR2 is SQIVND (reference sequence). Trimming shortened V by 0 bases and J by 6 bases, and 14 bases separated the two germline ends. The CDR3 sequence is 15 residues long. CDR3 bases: TGTGCCAGTAGTATAGATCCGGGAGGTTACGCTGAAGCTTTCTTT. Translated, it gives CASSIDPGGYAEAFF. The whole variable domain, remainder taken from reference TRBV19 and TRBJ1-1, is DGGITQSPKYLFRKEGQNVTLSCEQNLNHDAMYWYRQDPGQGLRLIYYSQIVNDFQKGDIAEGYSVSREKKESFPLTVTSAQKNPTAFYLCASSIDPGGYAEAFFGQGTRLTVV.

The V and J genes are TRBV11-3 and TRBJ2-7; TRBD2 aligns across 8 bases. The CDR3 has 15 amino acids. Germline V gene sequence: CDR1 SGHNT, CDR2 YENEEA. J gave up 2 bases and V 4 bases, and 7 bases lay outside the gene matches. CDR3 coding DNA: TGTGCCAGCAGCTACATTGAGCGGGAGACCTACGAGCAGTACTTC. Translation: CASSYIERETYEQYF.

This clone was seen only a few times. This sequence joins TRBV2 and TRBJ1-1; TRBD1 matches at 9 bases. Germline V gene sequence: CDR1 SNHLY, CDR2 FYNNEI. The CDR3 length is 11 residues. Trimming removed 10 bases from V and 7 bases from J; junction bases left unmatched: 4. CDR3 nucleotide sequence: TGTGCCATCCCGGACAGGGGTGAAGCTTTCTTT. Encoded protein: CAIPDRGEAFF.

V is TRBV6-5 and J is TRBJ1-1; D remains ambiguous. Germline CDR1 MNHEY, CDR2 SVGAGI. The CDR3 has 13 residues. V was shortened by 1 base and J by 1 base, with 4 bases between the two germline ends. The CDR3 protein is CASSYYGNTEAFF. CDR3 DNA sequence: TGTGCCAGCAGTTACTACGGGAACACTGAAGCTTTCTTT.

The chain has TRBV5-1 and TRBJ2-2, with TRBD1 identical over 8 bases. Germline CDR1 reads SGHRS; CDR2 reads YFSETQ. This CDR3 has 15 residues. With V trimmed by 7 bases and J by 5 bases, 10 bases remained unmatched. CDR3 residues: CASLRGQGGTGELFF. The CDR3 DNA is TGCGCCAGCCTCAGGGGGCAAGGTGGGACCGGGGAGCTGTTTTTT.

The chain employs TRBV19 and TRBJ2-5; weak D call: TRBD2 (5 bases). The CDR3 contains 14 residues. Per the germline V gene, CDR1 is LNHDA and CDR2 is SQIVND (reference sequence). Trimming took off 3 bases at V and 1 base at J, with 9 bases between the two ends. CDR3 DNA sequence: TGTGCCAGTAGTATCCGACGGGGCCAAGAGACCCAGTACTTC. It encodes CASSIRRGQETQYF.

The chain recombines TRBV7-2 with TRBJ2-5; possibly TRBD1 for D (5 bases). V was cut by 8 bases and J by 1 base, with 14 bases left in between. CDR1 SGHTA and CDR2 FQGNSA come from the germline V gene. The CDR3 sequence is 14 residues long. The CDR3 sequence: CASQSSRAQETQYF. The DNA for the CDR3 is TGTGCCAGCCAGTCGTCCAGGGCCCAAGAGACCCAGTACTTC.

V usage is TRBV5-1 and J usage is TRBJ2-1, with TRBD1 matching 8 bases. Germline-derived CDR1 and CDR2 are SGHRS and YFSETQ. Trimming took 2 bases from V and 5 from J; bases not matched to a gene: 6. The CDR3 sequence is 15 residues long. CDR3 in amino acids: CASSLTGGGNNEQFF. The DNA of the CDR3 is TGCGCCAGCAGCTTAACAGGGGGTGGAAACAATGAGCAGTTCTTC.

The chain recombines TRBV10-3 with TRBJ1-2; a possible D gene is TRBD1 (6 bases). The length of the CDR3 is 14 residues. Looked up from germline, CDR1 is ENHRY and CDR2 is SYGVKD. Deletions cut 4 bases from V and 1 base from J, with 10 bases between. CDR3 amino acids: CAISGTVGNYGYTF. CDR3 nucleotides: TGTGCCATCAGTGGGACAGTAGGTAACTATGGCTACACCTTC.

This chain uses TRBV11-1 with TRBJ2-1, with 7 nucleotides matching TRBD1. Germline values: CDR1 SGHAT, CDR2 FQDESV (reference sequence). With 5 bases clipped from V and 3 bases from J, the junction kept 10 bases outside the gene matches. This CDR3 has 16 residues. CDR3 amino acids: CASSPDRALFYNEQFF. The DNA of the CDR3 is TGTGCCAGCAGCCCTGACAGGGCCCTTTTCTACAATGAGCAGTTCTTC.